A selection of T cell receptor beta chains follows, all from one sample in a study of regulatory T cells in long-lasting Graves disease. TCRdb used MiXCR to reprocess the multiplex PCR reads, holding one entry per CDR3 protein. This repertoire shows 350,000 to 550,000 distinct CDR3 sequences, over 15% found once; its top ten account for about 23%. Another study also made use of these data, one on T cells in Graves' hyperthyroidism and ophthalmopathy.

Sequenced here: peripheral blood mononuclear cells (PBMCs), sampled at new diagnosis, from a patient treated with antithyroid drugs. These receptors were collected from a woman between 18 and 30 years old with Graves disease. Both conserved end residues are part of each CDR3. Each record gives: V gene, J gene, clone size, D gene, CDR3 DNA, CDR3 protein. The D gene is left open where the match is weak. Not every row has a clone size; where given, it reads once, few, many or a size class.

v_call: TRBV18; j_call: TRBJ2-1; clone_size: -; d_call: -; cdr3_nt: TGTGCCAGCTCATCAACCCAGGGAAGCAGCCTCGGTTTGAGTGAGCAGTTCTTC; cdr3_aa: CASSSTQGSSLGLSEQFF
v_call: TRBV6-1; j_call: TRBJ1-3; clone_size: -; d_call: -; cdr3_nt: TGTGCCAGCAGAGAAGTAATCTCTGGAAACACCATATATTTT; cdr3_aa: CASREVISGNTIYF
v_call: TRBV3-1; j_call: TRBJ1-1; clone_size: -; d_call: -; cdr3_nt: TGTGCCAGCAGCCAAGGACAGCATGCTGAAGCTTTCTTT; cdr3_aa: CASSQGQHAEAFF
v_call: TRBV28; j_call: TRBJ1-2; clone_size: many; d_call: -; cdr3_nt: TGTGCCAGCAGTGGGGGGTCGAGGCACTATATAGGCTACACCTTC; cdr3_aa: CASSGGSRHYIGYTF
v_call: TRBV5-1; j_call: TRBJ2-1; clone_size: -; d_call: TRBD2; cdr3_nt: TGCGCCAGCAGCCCGGGACTAGCGGGAGAAAGCTCCTACAATGAGCAGTTCTTC; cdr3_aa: CASSPGLAGESSYNEQFF
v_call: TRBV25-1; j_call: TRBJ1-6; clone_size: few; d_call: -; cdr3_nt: TGTGCCAGCAGTGGGGTAGGGGAGTTCAATTCACCCCTCCACTTT; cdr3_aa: CASSGVGEFNSPLHF
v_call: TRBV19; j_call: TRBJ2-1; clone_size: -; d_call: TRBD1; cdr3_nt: TGTGCCAGTAGTCTACAGGGGAATTCCTACAATGAGCAGTTCTTC; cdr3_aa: CASSLQGNSYNEQFF
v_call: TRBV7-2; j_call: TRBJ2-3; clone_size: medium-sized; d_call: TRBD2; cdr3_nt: TGTGCCAGCAGCTTGGTCGCTAGCGGGGATACGCAGTATTTT; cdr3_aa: CASSLVASGDTQYF
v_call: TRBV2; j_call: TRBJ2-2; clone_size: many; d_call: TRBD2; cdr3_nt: TGTGCCAGCAGTGGTTTAGCGGGAGGGGGCACCGGGGAGCTGTTTTTT; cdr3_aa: CASSGLAGGGTGELFF
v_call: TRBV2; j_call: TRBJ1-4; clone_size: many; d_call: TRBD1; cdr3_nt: TGTGCCAGCAGCCTCCGGGGACAGGGGACAACTAATGAAAAACTGTTTTTT; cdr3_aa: CASSLRGQGTTNEKLFF
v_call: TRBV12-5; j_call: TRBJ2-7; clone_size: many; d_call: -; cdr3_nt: TGTGCTAGTGGTTTGGGTGGGACCTACGAGCAGTACTTC; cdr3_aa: CASGLGGTYEQYF
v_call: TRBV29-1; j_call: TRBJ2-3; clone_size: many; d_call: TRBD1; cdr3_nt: TGCAGCGTGGAAGGGACAGGGCTATTGGGGGGCACAGATACGCAGTATTTT; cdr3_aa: CSVEGTGLLGGTDTQYF
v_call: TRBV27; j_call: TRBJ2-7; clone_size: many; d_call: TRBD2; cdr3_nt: TGTGCCAGCAGTTTAGCTAGCGGGAGGGTTTACGAGCAGTACTTC; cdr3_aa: CASSLASGRVYEQYF
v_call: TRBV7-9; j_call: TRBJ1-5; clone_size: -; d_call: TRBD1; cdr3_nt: TGTGCCAGCAGCGGACAGGGGAAAAGACAGCCCCAGCATTTT; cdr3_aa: CASSGQGKRQPQHF
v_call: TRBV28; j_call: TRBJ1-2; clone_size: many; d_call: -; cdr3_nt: TGTGCCAGCAGAAAGTGGGTGGGCAGGGGCGGCTACACCTTC; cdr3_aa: CASRKWVGRGGYTF
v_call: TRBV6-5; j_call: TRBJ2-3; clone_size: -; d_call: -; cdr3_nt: TGTGCCAGCAGTTACAGATTTGCGGGCGGCACAGATACGCAGTATTTT; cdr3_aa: CASSYRFAGGTDTQYF
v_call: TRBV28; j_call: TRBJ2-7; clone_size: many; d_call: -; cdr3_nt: TGTGCCAGCACACGGGGCCAGGGTAGCGACGAGCAGTACTTC; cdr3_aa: CASTRGQGSDEQYF
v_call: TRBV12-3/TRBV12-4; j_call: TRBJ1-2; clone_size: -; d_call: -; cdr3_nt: TGTGCCAGCACCCCCCGGACCCAGGGCGGCTACGCCTTC; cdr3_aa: CASTPRTQGGYAF
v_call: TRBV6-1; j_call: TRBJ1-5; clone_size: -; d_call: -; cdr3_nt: TGTGCCAGCAGTGCTTGGGACAAGAATCAGCCCCAGCATTTT; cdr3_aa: CASSAWDKNQPQHF
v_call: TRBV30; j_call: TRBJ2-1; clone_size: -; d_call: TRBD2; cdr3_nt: TGTGCCTGGAGCCAACTAGCGGGAGGGCCGAATGAGCAGTTCTTC; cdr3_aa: CAWSQLAGGPNEQFF
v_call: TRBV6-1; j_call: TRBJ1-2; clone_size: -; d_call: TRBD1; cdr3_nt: TGTGCCAGCAGTGAGGACAGGGGCCCCCTTGGCTACACCTTC; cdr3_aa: CASSEDRGPLGYTF
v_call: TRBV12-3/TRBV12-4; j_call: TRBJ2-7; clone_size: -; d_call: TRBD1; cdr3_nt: TGTGCCAGCAGCCACAAAACCGGGACAGGGTTCTCCTACGAGCAGTACTTC; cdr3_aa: CASSHKTGTGFSYEQYF
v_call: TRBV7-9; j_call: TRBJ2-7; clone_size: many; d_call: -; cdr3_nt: TGTGCCAGCAGCTTATCGGTCGTCAGCTCCTACGAGCAGTACTTC; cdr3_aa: CASSLSVVSSYEQYF
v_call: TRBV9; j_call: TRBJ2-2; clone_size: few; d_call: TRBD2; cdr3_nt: TGTGCCAGCAGCGTTTCGCTAGCGGGAGAAGGGAACACCGGGGAGCTGTTTTTT; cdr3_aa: CASSVSLAGEGNTGELFF
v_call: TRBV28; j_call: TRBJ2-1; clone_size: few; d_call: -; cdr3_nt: TGTGCCAGCAGTTTAAAAGGGGGATCTCCGGGCAATGAGCAGTCCTTC; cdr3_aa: CASSLKGGSPGNEQSF
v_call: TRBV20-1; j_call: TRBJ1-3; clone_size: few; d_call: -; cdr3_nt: TGCAGTGCTAGAGCGCGACAGCTCTCTGGAAACACCATATATTTT; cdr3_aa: CSARARQLSGNTIYF
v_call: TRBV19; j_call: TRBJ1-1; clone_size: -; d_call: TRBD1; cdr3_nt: TGTGCCAGTAGTATAGGGGGACAGGTAAGGGGGGAGACTGAAGCTTTCTTT; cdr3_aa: CASSIGGQVRGETEAFF
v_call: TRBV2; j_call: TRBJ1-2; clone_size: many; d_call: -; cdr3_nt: TGTGCCAGCAGTGCAGGGGCTTTTAACTATGGCTACACCTTC; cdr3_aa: CASSAGAFNYGYTF
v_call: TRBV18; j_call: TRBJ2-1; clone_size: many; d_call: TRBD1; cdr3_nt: TGTGCCAGCTCACCCGGGACAGGCTTTGAGCAGTTCTTC; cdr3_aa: CASSPGTGFEQFF
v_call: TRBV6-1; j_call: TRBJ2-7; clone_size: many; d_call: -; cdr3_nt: TGTGCCACCAAAGGGCCAGCGTCCTACGAGCAGTACTTC; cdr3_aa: CATKGPASYEQYF
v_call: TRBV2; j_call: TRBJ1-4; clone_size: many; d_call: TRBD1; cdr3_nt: TGTGCCAGCAGGGAAGTTGGGACAGGGAATGAAAAACTGTTTTTT; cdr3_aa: CASREVGTGNEKLFF
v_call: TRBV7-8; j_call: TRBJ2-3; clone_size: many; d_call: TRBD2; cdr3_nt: TGTGCCAGCAGCTTAGCAGCGGGGGACACAGATACGCAGTATTTT; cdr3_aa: CASSLAAGDTDTQYF
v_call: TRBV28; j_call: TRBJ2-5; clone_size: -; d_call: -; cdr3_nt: TGTGCCAGCAACCAGGCCGGGACCCAGTACTTC; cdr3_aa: CASNQAGTQYF
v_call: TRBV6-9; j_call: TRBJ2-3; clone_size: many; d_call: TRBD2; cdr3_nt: TGTGCCAGCAGTTACAGTACTAGCGGGAACACAGATACGCAGTATTTT; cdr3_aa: CASSYSTSGNTDTQYF
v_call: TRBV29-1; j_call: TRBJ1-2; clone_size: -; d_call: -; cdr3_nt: TGCAGCGTTCCCGACAGGCCAGCTAACTATGGCTACACCTTC; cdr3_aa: CSVPDRPANYGYTF
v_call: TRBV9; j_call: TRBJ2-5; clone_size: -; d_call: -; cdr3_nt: TGTGCCAGCAGCCGGGACGTAAAAGAGACCCAGTACTTC; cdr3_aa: CASSRDVKETQYF
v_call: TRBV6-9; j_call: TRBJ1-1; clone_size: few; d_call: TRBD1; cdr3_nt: TGTGCCAGCAGTTACTACCACAGGGGATTGACTGAAGCTTTCTTT; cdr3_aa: CASSYYHRGLTEAFF
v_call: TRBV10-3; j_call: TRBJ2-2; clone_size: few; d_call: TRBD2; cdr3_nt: TGTGCCATCAGTGCCACGGGGGGGGCCGGGGAGCTGTTTTTT; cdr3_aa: CAISATGGAGELFF
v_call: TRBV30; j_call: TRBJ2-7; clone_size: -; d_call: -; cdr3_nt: TGTGCCTGGGGGGGGACAATAGGGTACGAGCAGTACTTC; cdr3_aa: CAWGGTIGYEQYF
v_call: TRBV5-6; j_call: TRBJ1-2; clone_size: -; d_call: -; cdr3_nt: TGTGCCAGCAGCTTGTCTTCGGTTTACAAGGGGATATATGGCTACACCTTC; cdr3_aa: CASSLSSVYKGIYGYTF